In this sample, the clone carrying this T cell receptor beta chain turned up a few times. What it recognizes is unknown. The source of the sample is a study of T-cell memory formation after mild COVID-19. Study at large: TCR clusters were mostly donor specific.

The study's findings and limits: Confirmation of SARS-CoV-2 specificity was lacking for second-wave clones peaking day 37. Contracting CD8+ clones were enriched in EMRA, CD4+ mainly in CM and EM. The appearance of some responding clones in pre-infection memory suggested that cross-reactive memory joined.

One entry per CDR3 protein results from TCRdb running MiXCR on the 5' RACE reads. The sample shows roughly 99,000 distinct CDR3 sequences, approximately 15% of them seen only once. The germline CDR1 and CDR2 sequences are SGHRS and YFSETQ. The ends were cut back, 7 bases at V and 4 bases at J, with 17 bases in the middle. The CDR3 has 14 amino acids. The TCR sequence derives from a man aged 18 to 30 who had mild COVID-19 (a few samples of this study predate the infection). Cell type and time point are not known. The J gene is TRBJ2-5, the V gene TRBV5-1, with D possibly being TRBD1 (6 bases). Sequences were obtained from PBMCs or a T cell subset sorted from them (not recorded which). The CDR3 region has the DNA TGCGCCAGCGGCTCGTCCCAGGGGCTAGAGACCCAGTACTTC. Its translation is CASGSSQGLETQYF.